This T cell receptor (beta chain) comes out of a study of blood T cell repertoires in COVID-19. Study-wide background: The samples span acute and convalescent COVID-19 from the United States, Italy and Spain. PBMCs, B-cell-depleted T cells, or T cells provided the cDNA or gDNA that made up the material.

The V gene lost 4 bases and the J gene lost 0 bases, with 14 bases spanning the gap. The CDR3 totals 16 residues. Per germline, CDR1 LGHDT and CDR2 YNNKEL (reference sequence). Per the original data handling: How many nucleated cells were present was estimated from reference gene primer amplification. Some clones are missing from TCRdb's copy, which holds only in-frame ones; the method was immunoSEQ multiplex PCR. V and J calls and clone size are given by that table; D and trimming were obtained from the DNA. Among about 240,000 clones listed, approximately 80% were seen once. The sequence came from a woman between 65 and 79 years old with acute or convalescent COVID-19. This sequence joins TRBV3-1 (or the pseudogene TRBV3-2) and TRBJ2-3, with D possibly TRBD1 on 5 matching bases. Sequenced: peripheral blood. The CDR3 sequence is CASSPQGRASTDTQYF. CDR3 DNA: TGTGCCAGCAGCCCCCAGGGTCGTGCTAGCACAGATACGCAGTATTTT.